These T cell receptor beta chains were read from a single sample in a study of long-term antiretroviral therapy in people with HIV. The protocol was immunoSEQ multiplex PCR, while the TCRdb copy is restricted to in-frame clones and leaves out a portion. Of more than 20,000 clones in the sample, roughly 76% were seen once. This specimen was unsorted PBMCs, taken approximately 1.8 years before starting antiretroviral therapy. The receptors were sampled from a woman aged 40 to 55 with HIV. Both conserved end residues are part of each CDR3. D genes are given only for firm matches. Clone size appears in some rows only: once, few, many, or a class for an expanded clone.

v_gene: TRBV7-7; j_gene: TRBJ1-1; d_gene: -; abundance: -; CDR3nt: TGTGCCAGCAGCTTATGGGGCACTGAAGCTTTCTTT; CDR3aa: CASSLWGTEAFF
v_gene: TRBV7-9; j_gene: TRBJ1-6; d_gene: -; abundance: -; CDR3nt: TGTGCCAGCAGCTTCGGTAATTCACCCCTCCACTTT; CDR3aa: CASSFGNSPLHF
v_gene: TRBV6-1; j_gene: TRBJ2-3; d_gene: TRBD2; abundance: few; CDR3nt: TGTGCCAGCAGTGTTACTAGCGGGGGGGCAGATACGCAGTATTTT; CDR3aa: CASSVTSGGADTQYF
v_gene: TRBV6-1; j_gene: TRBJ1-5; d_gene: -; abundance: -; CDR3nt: TGTGCCAGCAGTGAAGGGTCCCACAGGGGCAATCAGCCCCAGCATTTT; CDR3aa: CASSEGSHRGNQPQHF
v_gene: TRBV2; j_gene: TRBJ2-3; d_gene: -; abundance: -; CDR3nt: TGTGCCAGCAGGGAGAGTCCGGGCGATACGCAGTATTTT; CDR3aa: CASRESPGDTQYF
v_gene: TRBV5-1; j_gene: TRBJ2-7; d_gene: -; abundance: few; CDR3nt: TGCGCCAGCAGCTTGGAAGGTTTCTCCTACGAGCAGTACTTC; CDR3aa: CASSLEGFSYEQYF
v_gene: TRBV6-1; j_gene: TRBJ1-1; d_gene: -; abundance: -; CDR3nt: TGTGCCAGCAGTGACCCTGGGTGGAACACTGAAGCTTTCTTT; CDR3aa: CASSDPGWNTEAFF
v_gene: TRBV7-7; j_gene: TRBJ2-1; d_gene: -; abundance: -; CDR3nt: TGTGCCAGCAGCCCAAATAGCGGCAATGAGCAGTTCTTC; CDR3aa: CASSPNSGNEQFF
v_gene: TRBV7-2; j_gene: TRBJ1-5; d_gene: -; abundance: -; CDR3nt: TGTGCCAGCAGCTTAGCGCGGGATCAGCCCCAGCATTTT; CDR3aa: CASSLARDQPQHF
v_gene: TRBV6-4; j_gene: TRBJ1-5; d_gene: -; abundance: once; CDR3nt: TGTGCCAGCAGTCCTACTAGGGGTCAGCCCCAGCATTTT; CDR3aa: CASSPTRGQPQHF